This TCR beta chain derives from a study of blood T cell repertoires in COVID-19. Across the study: Samples representing acute and convalescent COVID-19 were sourced from the United States, Italy and Spain. PBMCs, B-cell-depleted T cells, or T cells were the source of the cDNA or gDNA that made up the material.

This clone was observed once. Per the original data handling: It was from reference gene primer amplification that nucleated cell counts were estimated. Using immunoSEQ multiplex PCR, the repertoire was profiled, and TCRdb retains in-frame clones only, with some absent. D and trimming come from the DNA, and the V and J calls and clone size come from that table. Among 120,000 or so clones listed, roughly nine tenths were seen once. The sequence was obtained from a human donor in a cohort sampled during active COVID-19. Sequenced sample: peripheral blood.

The CDR3 nucleotides are TGTGCCAGCAGCCAACTATCCGGCACGACAGGGGGCTCTGGCTACACCTTC. This encodes CASSQLSGTTGGSGYTF. The rearrangement joins TRBV3-1 (or the pseudogene TRBV3-2) to TRBJ1-2, with 10 bases that match TRBD1. CDR1 LGHDT and CDR2 YNNKEL come from the germline V gene (reference sequence). With 2 bases clipped from V and 7 bases from J, the junction kept 13 bases outside the gene matches. The CDR3 consists of 17 residues.